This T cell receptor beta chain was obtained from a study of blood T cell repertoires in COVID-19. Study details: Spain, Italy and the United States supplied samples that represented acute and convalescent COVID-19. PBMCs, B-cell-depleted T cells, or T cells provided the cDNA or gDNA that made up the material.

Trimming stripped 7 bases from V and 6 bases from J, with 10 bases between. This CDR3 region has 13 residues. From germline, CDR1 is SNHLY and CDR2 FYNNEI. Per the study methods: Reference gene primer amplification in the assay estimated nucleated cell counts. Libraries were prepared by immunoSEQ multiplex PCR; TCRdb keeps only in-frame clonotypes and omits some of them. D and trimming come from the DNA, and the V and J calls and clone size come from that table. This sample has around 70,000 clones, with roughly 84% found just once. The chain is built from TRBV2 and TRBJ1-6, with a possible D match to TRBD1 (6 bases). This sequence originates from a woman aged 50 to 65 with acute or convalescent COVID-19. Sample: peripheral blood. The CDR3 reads CASKGGANSPLHF. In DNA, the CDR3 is TGTGCCAGCAAGGGGGGGGCTAATTCACCCCTCCACTTT.